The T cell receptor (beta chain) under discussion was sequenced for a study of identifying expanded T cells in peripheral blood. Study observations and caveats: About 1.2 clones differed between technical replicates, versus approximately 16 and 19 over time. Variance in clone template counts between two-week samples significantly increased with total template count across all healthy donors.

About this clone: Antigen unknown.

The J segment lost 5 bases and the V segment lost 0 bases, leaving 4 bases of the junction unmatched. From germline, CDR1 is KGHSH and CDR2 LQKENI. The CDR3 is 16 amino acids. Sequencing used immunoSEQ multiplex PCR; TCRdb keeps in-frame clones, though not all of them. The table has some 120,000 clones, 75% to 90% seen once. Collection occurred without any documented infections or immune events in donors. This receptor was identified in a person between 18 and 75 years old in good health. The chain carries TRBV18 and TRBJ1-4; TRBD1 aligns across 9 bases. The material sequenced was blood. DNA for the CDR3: TGTGCCAGCTCACCACCGGTGGGACAGGGCAATGAAAAACTGTTTTTT. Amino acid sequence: CASSPPVGQGNEKLFF.